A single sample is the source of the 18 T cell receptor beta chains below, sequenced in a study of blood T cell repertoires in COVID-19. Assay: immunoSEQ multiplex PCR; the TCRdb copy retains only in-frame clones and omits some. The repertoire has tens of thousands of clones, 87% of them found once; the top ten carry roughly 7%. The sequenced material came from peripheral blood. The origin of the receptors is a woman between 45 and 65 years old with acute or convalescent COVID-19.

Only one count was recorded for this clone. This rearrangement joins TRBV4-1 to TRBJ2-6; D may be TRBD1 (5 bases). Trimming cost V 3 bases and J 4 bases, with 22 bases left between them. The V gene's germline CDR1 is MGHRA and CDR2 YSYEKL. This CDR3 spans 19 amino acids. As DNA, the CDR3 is TGCGCCAGCAGCCAGGGAATGACAGCCGTCGTGAGAGGGGCCAACGTCCTGACTTTC. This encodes CASSQGMTAVVRGANVLTF.

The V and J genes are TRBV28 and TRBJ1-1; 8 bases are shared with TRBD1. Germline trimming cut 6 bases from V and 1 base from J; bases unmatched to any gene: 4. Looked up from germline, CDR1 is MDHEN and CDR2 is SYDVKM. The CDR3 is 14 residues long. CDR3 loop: CASRPGTGNTEAFF. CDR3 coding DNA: TGTGCCAGCAGGCCCGGGACAGGGAACACTGAAGCTTTCTTT.

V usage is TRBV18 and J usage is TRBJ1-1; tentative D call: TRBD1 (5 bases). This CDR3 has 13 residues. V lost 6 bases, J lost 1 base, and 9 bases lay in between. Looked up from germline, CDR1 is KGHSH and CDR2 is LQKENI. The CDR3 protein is CASSLDTNTEAFF. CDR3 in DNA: TGTGCCAGCTCCTTGGACACGAACACTGAAGCTTTCTTT.

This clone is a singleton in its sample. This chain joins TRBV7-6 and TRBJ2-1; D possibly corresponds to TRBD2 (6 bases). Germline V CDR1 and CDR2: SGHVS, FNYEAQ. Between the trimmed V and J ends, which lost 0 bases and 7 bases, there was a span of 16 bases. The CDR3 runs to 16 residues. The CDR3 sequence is CASSLALGGVKNEQFF. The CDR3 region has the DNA TGTGCCAGCAGCTTAGCGCTCGGGGGAGTGAAGAATGAGCAGTTCTTC.

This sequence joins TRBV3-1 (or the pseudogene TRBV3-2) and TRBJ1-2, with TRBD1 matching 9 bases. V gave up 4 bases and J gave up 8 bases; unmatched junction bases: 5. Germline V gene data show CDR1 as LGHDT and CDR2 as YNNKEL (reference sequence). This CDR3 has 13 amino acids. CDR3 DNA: TGTGCCAGCAGCCCGGGACAGGGTAGCGGCTACACCTTC. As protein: CASSPGQGSGYTF.

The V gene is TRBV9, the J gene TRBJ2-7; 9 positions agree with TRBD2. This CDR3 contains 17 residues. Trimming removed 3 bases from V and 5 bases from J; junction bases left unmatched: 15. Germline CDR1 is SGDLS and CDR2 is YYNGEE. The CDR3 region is CASSASGGGLASHEQYF. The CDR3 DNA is TGTGCCAGCAGCGCCTCTGGAGGGGGACTAGCATCCCACGAGCAGTACTTC.

CDR3 residues: CAWSGAGADYGYTF. DNA for the CDR3: TGTGCCTGGAGTGGTGCAGGGGCGGACTATGGCTACACCTTC. V usage is TRBV30 and J usage is TRBJ1-2, with D possibly being TRBD1 (6 bases). V dropped 1 base and J dropped 3 bases, with 12 bases sitting between them. This CDR3 contains 14 residues. CDR1 is GTSNPN, CDR2 SVGIG, per germline (reference sequence). Looking up the rest from reference TRBV30 and TRBJ1-2 gives the full variable domain: SQTIHQWPATLVQPVGSPLSLECTVEGTSNPNLYWYRQAAGRGLQLLFYSVGIGQISSEVPQNLSASRPQDRQFILSSKKLLLSDSGFYLCAWSGAGADYGYTFGSGTRLTVV.

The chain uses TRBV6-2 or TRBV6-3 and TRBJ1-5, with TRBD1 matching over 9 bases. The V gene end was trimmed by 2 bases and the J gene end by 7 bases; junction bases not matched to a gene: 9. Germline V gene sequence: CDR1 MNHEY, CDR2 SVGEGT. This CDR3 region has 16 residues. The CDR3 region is CASSYAGSTGGQPQHF. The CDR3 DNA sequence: TGTGCCAGCAGTTACGCGGGATCGACAGGGGGACAGCCCCAGCATTTT.

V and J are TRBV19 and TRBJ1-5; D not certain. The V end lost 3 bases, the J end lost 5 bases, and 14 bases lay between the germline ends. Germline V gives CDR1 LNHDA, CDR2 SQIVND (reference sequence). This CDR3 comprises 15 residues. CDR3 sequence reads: CASSIWQVWDQPQHF. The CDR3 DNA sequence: TGTGCCAGTAGTATCTGGCAGGTCTGGGATCAGCCCCAGCATTTT. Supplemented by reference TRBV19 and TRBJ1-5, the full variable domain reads DGGITQSPKYLFRKEGQNVTLSCEQNLNHDAMYWYRQDPGQGLRLIYYSQIVNDFQKGDIAEGYSVSREKKESFPLTVTSAQKNPTAFYLCASSIWQVWDQPQHFGDGTRLSIL.

CDR3: CASHTGNTDTQYF. CDR3 coding DNA: TGTGCCAGCCACACCGGGAACACAGATACGCAGTATTTT. The chain joins TRBV5-8 to TRBJ2-3; TRBD2 might be the D (5 bases). This CDR3 contains 13 residues. Trimming left V 7 bases short and J 2 bases short, with 11 bases between. Per germline, CDR1 SGHTS and CDR2 YDEGEE.

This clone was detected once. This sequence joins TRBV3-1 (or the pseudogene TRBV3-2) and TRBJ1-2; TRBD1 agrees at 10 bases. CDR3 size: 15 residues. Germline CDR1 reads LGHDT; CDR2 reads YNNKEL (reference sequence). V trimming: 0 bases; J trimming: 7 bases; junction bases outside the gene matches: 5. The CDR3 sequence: CASSQEGRQGAGYTF. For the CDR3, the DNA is TGTGCCAGCAGCCAAGAGGGGCGACAGGGGGCTGGCTACACCTTC.

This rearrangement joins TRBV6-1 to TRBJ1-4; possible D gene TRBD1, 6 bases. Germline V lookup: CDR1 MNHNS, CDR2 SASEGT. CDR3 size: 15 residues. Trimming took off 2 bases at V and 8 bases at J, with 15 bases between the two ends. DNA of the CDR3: TGTGCCAGCAGTGAACGGGTCAGGGGCGGAGAAAAACTGTTTTTT. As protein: CASSERVRGGEKLFF.

The CDR3 region is CASSYSTRGGPYEQYF. The CDR3 bases are TGTGCCAGCAGTTACTCGACCCGGGGGGGGCCCTACGAGCAGTACTTC. V gene TRBV6-2 or TRBV6-3 combines with J gene TRBJ2-7, with TRBD2 identical over 8 bases. With V trimmed by 0 bases and J by 2 bases, 6 bases remained unmatched. The CDR3 consists of 16 residues. CDR1 and CDR2 (germline): MNHEY, SVGEGT.

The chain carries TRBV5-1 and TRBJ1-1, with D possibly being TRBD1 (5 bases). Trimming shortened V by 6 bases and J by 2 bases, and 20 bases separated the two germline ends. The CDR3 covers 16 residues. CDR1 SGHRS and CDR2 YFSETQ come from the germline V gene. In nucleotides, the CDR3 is TGCGCCAGCACGCCCCGGGCAGGGCAAATAAACACTGAAGCTTTCTTT. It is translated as CASTPRAGQINTEAFF.

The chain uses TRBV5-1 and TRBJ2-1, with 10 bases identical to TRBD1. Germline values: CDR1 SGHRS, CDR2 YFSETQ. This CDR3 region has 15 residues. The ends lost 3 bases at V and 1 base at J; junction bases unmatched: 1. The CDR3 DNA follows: TGCGCCAGCAGCTGGGGACAGGGGTCCTACAATGAGCAGTTCTTC. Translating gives CASSWGQGSYNEQFF.

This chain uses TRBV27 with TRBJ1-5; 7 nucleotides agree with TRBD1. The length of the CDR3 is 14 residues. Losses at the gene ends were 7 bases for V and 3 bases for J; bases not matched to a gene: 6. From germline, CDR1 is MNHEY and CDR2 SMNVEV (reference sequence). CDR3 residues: CASKRQGNNQPQHF. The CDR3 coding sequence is TGTGCCAGCAAGAGACAGGGCAACAATCAGCCCCAGCATTTT.

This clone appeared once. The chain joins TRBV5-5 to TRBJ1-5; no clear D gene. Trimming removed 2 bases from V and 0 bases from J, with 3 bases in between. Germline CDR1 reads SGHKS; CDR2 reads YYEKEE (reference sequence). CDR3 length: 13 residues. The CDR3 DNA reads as TGTGCCAGCAGCTTCGGTAGCAATCAGCCCCAGCATTTT. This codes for CASSFGSNQPQHF.

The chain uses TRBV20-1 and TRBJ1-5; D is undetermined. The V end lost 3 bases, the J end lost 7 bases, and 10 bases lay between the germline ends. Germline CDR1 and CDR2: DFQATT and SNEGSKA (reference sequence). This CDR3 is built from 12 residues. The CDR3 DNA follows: TGCAGTGCTAGTACGGGAGAACAGCCCCAGCATTTT. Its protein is CSASTGEQPQHF.